Listed below are T cell receptor beta chains from one sample, sequenced in a study of response to subunit inactivated influenza vaccine. TCRdb reanalysed the RT-PCR reads using MiXCR and keeps one entry per CDR3 protein. The sample consists of 450,000 to 600,000 distinct CDR3 sequences, 6.5% to 8% of them appearing once. The sample in question was PBMCs from blood, obtained around 25 months after vaccination. The receptor set was obtained from a man between 50 and 70 years old who received an inactivated influenza vaccine. Both conserved end residues are part of each CDR3. D genes are given only for firm matches. Some rows have no size entry. The others give once, few or many, or a class for an expanded clone.

J gene | D gene | clone size | V gene | CDR3 protein | CDR3 DNA
TRBJ2-5 | NA | NA | TRBV5-1 | CASSLAVLETQYF | TGCGCCAGCAGCTTGGCCGTGTTGGAGACCCAGTACTTC
TRBJ1-2 | NA | few | TRBV7-9 | CASSFSVRGYTF | TGTGCCAGCAGCTTCTCTGTAAGGGGCTACACCTTC
TRBJ1-5 | NA | NA | TRBV20-1 | CSAWETGRKDQPQHF | TGCAGTGCTTGGGAAACAGGGAGGAAGGATCAGCCCCAGCATTTT
TRBJ2-3 | NA | few | TRBV3-1 | CASSQSWTSTDTQYF | TGTGCCAGCAGCCAGTCTTGGACTAGCACAGATACGCAGTATTTT
TRBJ2-1 | TRBD2 | few | TRBV9 | CASSHPLAGVYNEQFF | TGTGCCAGCAGCCACCCTTTAGCGGGAGTATACAATGAGCAGTTCTTC
TRBJ1-1 | NA | few | TRBV10-3 | CAIAGKERTEAFF | TGTGCTATTGCGGGGAAGGAAAGGACTGAAGCTTTCTTT
TRBJ2-7 | NA | NA | TRBV6-6 | CATSTGEADEQYF | TGTGCCACCAGTACAGGGGAGGCCGACGAGCAGTACTTC
TRBJ2-3 | NA | NA | TRBV12-3/TRBV12-4 | CASSFSGTTIDTQYF | TGTGCCAGCAGTTTTTCCGGGACAACCATAGATACGCAGTATTTT
TRBJ2-7 | NA | few | TRBV20-1 | CSARDLRRGAQDEQYF | TGCAGTGCTAGAGATCTTCGCAGGGGGGCTCAGGACGAGCAGTACTTC
TRBJ2-1 | TRBD2 | few | TRBV7-8 | CASTDGTSGWSSYNEQFF | TGTGCCAGCACCGACGGGACTAGCGGGTGGAGCTCCTACAATGAGCAGTTCTTC
TRBJ1-4 | NA | few | TRBV4-1 | CASSQANREEKLFF | TGCGCCAGCAGCCAAGCAAACAGGGAAGAAAAACTGTTTTTT
TRBJ2-5 | TRBD2 | NA | TRBV24-1 | CATQGRGGQETQYF | TGTGCCACCCAAGGGAGGGGTGGCCAAGAGACCCAGTACTTC
TRBJ2-3 | NA | few | TRBV5-5 | CASSLPTVHTDTQYF | TGTGCCAGCAGCTTACCGACAGTTCATACAGATACGCAGTATTTT
TRBJ2-3 | NA | many | TRBV12-3/TRBV12-4 | CASSHRAIAGFTDTQYF | TGTGCCAGCAGCCACAGGGCTATCGCGGGATTCACAGATACGCAGTATTTT
TRBJ2-3 | TRBD2 | few | TRBV3-1 | CASSQVFHSGASTDTQYF | TGTGCCAGCAGCCAAGTTTTCCATAGCGGGGCGAGCACAGATACGCAGTATTTT
TRBJ2-2 | TRBD1 | NA | TRBV28 | CASSLIPQAGGSNTGELFF | TGTGCCAGCAGTTTAATCCCCCAAGCAGGGGGCTCGAACACCGGGGAGCTGTTTTTT
TRBJ2-1 | TRBD2 | few | TRBV5-1 | CASSFGAPGGNNEQFF | TGCGCCAGCAGCTTCGGGGCCCCGGGAGGCAACAATGAGCAGTTCTTC
TRBJ1-2 | NA | NA | TRBV20-1 | CSARDPDYGYTF | TGCAGTGCTAGAGACCCGGATTACGGCTACACCTTC
TRBJ2-7 | NA | few | TRBV6-2/TRBV6-3 | CASRGGEQYF | TGTGCCAGCAGGGGCGGCGAGCAGTACTTC
TRBJ2-5 | NA | NA | TRBV5-1 | CASRGEETQCF | TGCGCCAGCAGGGGCGAAGAGACCCAGTGCTTC
TRBJ2-7 | NA | few | TRBV6-1 | CASKRERANEQYF | TGTGCCAGCAAAAGGGAAAGGGCCAACGAGCAGTACTTC
TRBJ1-6 | NA | many | TRBV4-3 | CASSQDLGGSPLHF | TGCGCCAGCAGCCAAGATCTCGGGGGTTCACCCCTCCACTTT
TRBJ2-3 | TRBD2 | NA | TRBV5-1 | CASWTSGGDTQYF | TGCGCCAGTTGGACTAGCGGGGGAGATACGCAGTATTTT
TRBJ2-1 | NA | NA | TRBV29-1 | CSVIRDSRRVGEQFF | TGCAGCGTCATCCGGGATAGTCGTAGGGTGGGTGAGCAGTTCTTC
TRBJ2-5 | TRBD2 | many | TRBV29-1 | CSVETSGTETQYF | TGCAGCGTTGAGACTAGCGGGACGGAGACCCAGTACTTC
TRBJ2-7 | TRBD2 | few | TRBV29-1 | CSVGLAGGMQQYF | TGCAGCGTTGGGCTAGCGGGAGGAATGCAGCAGTACTTC
TRBJ2-6 | NA | NA | TRBV5-1 | CASSFRTVEGSGANVLTF | TGCGCCAGCAGCTTCAGGACAGTGGAGGGGTCTGGGGCCAACGTCCTGACTTTC
TRBJ2-7 | NA | many | TRBV5-1 | CASSLGSAGGYEQYF | TGCGCCAGCAGCTTAGGTAGCGCCGGGGGCTACGAGCAGTACTTC
TRBJ1-3 | NA | NA | TRBV4-3 | CASSQDFLSSGNTIYF | TGCGCCAGCAGCCAAGACTTTTTGAGCTCTGGAAACACCATATATTTT
TRBJ2-7 | NA | NA | TRBV11-2 | CASSLEPMLEQYF | TGTGCCAGCAGCTTAGAACCCATGCTCGAGCAGTACTTC
TRBJ2-5 | TRBD2 | many | TRBV12-3/TRBV12-4 | CASSSSGGETQYF | TGTGCCAGCAGTTCCAGCGGGGGAGAGACCCAGTACTTC
TRBJ2-1 | NA | NA | TRBV18 | CASSPGQRSSYNEQFF | TGTGCCAGCTCACCCGGTCAGAGGAGCTCCTACAATGAGCAGTTCTTC
TRBJ2-3 | TRBD2 | NA | TRBV10-3 | CATSGEGLGDTQYF | TGTGCCACCTCGGGGGAGGGCCTAGGAGATACGCAGTATTTT
TRBJ2-2 | NA | many | TRBV7-9 | CASSFISNTGELFF | TGTGCCAGCAGCTTTATCTCAAACACCGGGGAGCTGTTTTTT
TRBJ2-5 | NA | NA | TRBV7-2 | CASSGAREKTQYF | TGTGCCAGCAGTGGGGCCAGAGAGAAGACCCAGTACTTC
TRBJ2-1 | NA | many | TRBV5-1 | CASSLGTGTYNEQFF | TGCGCCAGCAGCTTGGGGACCGGGACCTACAATGAGCAGTTCTTC
TRBJ2-7 | NA | NA | TRBV20-1 | CSARQNLGYEQYF | TGCAGTGCTAGACAGAACCTCGGGTACGAGCAGTACTTC
TRBJ2-5 | NA | few | TRBV4-2 | CASSQDQSDYETQYF | TGTGCCAGCAGCCAAGATCAAAGCGACTATGAGACCCAGTACTTC
TRBJ2-7 | TRBD1 | NA | TRBV6-2/TRBV6-3 | CASSYPGQGTYDYEQYF | TGTGCCAGCAGTTACCCGGGACAGGGGACCTACGACTACGAGCAGTACTTC
TRBJ2-7 | NA | few | TRBV3-1 | CASSQTNVFDEQYF | TGTGCCAGCAGCCAAACCAACGTCTTTGACGAGCAGTACTTC
TRBJ2-2 | TRBD2 | many | TRBV7-8 | CASRSGGASTGELFF | TGTGCCAGCCGGAGCGGGGGCGCCTCCACCGGGGAGCTGTTTTTT
TRBJ1-5 | NA | NA | TRBV5-6 | CASSLRSGYSNQPQHF | TGTGCCAGCAGCTTGCGGTCTGGGTATAGCAATCAGCCCCAGCATTTT
TRBJ2-1 | TRBD2 | NA | TRBV5-1 | CASSLVTSGGYNEQFF | TGCGCCAGCAGCTTGGTGACTAGCGGGGGGTACAATGAGCAGTTCTTC
TRBJ2-7 | TRBD1 | many | TRBV12-3/TRBV12-4 | CASSFRGQGGYEQYF | TGTGCCAGCAGTTTTCGGGGACAGGGAGGCTACGAGCAGTACTTC
TRBJ2-2 | TRBD1 | few | TRBV4-3 | CASSQVYRGRGELFF | TGCGCCAGCAGCCAAGTCTACAGGGGTCGAGGGGAGCTGTTTTTT
TRBJ2-3 | NA | many | TRBV27 | CATGGTSEDTQYF | TGTGCCACCGGTGGGACTTCAGAAGATACGCAGTATTTT
TRBJ1-2 | TRBD1 | NA | TRBV9 | CASSVADRGSYGYTF | TGTGCCAGCAGCGTGGCCGACAGGGGGTCCTATGGCTACACCTTC
TRBJ2-7 | NA | NA | TRBV27 | CASRSLANEQYF | TGTGCCAGCAGGTCGCTGGCGAACGAGCAGTACTTC
TRBJ1-2 | TRBD1 | few | TRBV20-1 | CSASPGQGAGYGYTF | TGCAGTGCTAGTCCCGGACAGGGGGCTGGCTATGGCTACACCTTC
TRBJ2-3 | TRBD2 | many | TRBV6-1 | CASKVSGGAVDTQYF | TGTGCCAGCAAAGTTAGCGGGGGGGCCGTAGATACGCAGTATTTT